This T cell receptor beta chain is from a study of cytomegalovirus exposure and HLA in healthy donors. Regarding the study as a whole: A few chains tied to CMV proved CMV antigen-specific in vitro.

Trimming removed 1 base at V and 4 bases at J, with 14 bases between. This CDR3 is 15 amino acids long. Germline V gene lookup returns CDR1 SEHNR and CDR2 FQNEAQ (reference sequence). Remarks on this clone: Antigen: not known.

PCR amplification relied on 60 Vbeta primers (plus 13 Jbeta primers). Profiled with immunoSEQ multiplex PCR; TCRdb holds only in-frame clones, not every one. The table counts under 200,000 clones; roughly 2% lies in the top ten. Each donor was nominally healthy when sampled (though unrecorded immune exposures were likely). Material: PBMCs. The chain links TRBV7-9 to TRBJ2-7; tentative D call: TRBD2 (6 bases). The TCR sequence derives from a young man in good health and CMV-seronegative. The CDR3 loop reads CASSLEGRGSYEQYF. CDR3 sequence (DNA): TGTGCCAGCAGCTTAGAAGGGCGGGGCAGTTACGAGCAGTACTTC.